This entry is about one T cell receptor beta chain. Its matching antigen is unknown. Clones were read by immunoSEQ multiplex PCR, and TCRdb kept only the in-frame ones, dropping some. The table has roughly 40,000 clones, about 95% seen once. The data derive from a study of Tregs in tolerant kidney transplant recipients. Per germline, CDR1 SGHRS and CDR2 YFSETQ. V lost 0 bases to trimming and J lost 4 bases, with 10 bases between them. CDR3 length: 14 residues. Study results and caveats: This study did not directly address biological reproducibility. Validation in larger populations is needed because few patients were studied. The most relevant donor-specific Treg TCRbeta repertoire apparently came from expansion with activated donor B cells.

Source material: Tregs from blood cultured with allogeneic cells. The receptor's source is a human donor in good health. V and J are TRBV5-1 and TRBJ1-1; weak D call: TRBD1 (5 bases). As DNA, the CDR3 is TGCGCCAGCAGCTTGGCGCAGGGTGGCACTGAAGCTTTCTTT. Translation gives CASSLAQGGTEAFF.